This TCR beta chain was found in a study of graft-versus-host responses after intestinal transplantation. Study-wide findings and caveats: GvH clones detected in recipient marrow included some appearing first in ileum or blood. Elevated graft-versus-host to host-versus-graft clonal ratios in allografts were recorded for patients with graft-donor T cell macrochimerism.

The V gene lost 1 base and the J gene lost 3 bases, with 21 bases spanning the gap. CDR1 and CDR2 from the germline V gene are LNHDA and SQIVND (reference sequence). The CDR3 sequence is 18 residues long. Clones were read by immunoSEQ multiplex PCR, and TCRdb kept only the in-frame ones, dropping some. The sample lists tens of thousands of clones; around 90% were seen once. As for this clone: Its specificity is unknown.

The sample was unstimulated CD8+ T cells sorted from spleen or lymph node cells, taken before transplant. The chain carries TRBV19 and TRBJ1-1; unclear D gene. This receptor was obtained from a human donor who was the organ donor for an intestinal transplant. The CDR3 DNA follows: TGTGCCAGTAGTATAGCCCGAGGCAGGCTAGGTTTGGACACTGAAGCTTTCTTT. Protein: CASSIARGRLGLDTEAFF.